The entry below gives a single T cell receptor beta chain sequence along with its context. What it recognizes is unknown. This record comes from a study of T cell responses to AZD1222 COVID-19 vaccine. Findings of the study overall: Reportedly, nearly half of unique spike TCRs recognized epitopes outside B.1.351/B.1.1.7 mutations. Possibly, clonal diversity was underestimated; donors were largely white British and included more females. With two AZD1222 doses given, Spike-specific TCR breadth and depth both rose. Seropositive AZD1222 recipients at baseline numbered only five or six.

The data were produced by immunoSEQ multiplex PCR, yet TCRdb's version contains in-frame clones alone and is incomplete. Here the sample spans about 110,000 clones, roughly 88% being singletons. This TCR was sampled from an adult in good health. The specimen comprised peripheral blood, sampled on day 0 of MenACWY control vaccination.

The DNA of the CDR3 is TGCAGTGCTGGTGACCCGAGGGGCTCCTACGAGCAGTACTTC. This codes for CSAGDPRGSYEQYF. The chain joins TRBV20-1 to TRBJ2-7; D is possibly TRBD1 or TRBD2 (5 bases each). Germline V gene sequence: CDR1 DFQATT, CDR2 SNEGSKA (reference sequence). Trimming pared 5 bases from V and 0 bases from J, leaving 14 bases between. The CDR3 length is 14 residues.